This entry lists 23 T cell receptor beta chains sequenced from one sample in a study of blood T cell repertoires in COVID-19. Only in-frame clones appear in the TCRdb table, and some are missing; sequencing was by immunoSEQ multiplex PCR. Of 290,000 or so clones in the sample, roughly 87% were seen once. Sequencing was performed on peripheral blood. These receptors were collected from a man between 18 and 35 years old with active or convalescent COVID-19.

The chain uses TRBV6-5 and TRBJ1-6; D possibly corresponds to TRBD1 (5 bases). This CDR3 has 16 amino acids. Trimming took off 0 bases at V and 10 bases at J, with 16 bases between the two ends. The germline V gene encodes CDR1 MNHEY and CDR2 SVGAGI. The DNA of the CDR3 is TGTGCCAGCAGTTACTCGAGGCAGGGAGGGAGATCACCCCTCCACTTT. Residues: CASSYSRQGGRSPLHF.

This chain links TRBV4-1 with TRBJ1-4; D gene unclear. Germline-derived CDR1 and CDR2 are MGHRA and YSYEKL. The V gene lost 0 bases and the J gene lost 4 bases, with 9 bases spanning the gap. The CDR3 is made up of 15 amino acids. The CDR3 is CASSQDWRFNEKLFF. The CDR3 DNA reads as TGCGCCAGCAGCCAAGATTGGCGGTTTAATGAAAAACTGTTTTTT.

The table lists this clone with a few counts. V and J are TRBV4-1 and TRBJ1-1; D is undetermined. V lost 2 bases, J lost 6 bases, and 13 bases lay in between. CDR1 and CDR2 from the germline V gene are MGHRA and YSYEKL. This CDR3 spans 14 amino acids. The CDR3 DNA reads TGCGCCAGCAGCCAAAGTTTAGATCGCGCTGAAGCTTTCTTT. Its protein product is CASSQSLDRAEAFF.

The chain couples TRBV3-1 (or the pseudogene TRBV3-2) to TRBJ1-4, with 7 bases that match TRBD1. The CDR3 is 14 amino acids. Germline CDR1 LGHDT, CDR2 YNNKEL (reference sequence). V shed 4 bases, J shed 7 bases, and the junction held 6 bases outside the gene matches. The CDR3 protein is CASSLGQVGEKLFF. In DNA, the CDR3 is TGTGCCAGCAGCCTAGGACAGGTTGGTGAAAAACTGTTTTTT.

This clone appeared a few times. The V and J genes are TRBV15 and TRBJ2-3; no firm D call. Germline-derived CDR1 and CDR2 are LNHNV and YYDKDF (reference sequence). Trimming pared 5 bases from V and 4 bases from J, leaving 10 bases between. The CDR3 length is 13 residues. The CDR3 DNA reads TGTGCCACCAGCTCCTATCTTGCAGATACGCAGTATTTT. Amino acids: CATSSYLADTQYF.

J is TRBJ2-3 and V is TRBV28; 10 bases align to TRBD1. This CDR3 contains 16 residues. Germline V gene data show CDR1 as MDHEN and CDR2 as SYDVKM. With 4 bases clipped from V and 2 bases from J, the junction kept 6 bases outside the gene matches. This chain's CDR3 is CASSSRDRGLTDTQYF. The CDR3 DNA reads as TGTGCCAGCAGTTCCCGGGACAGGGGACTCACAGATACGCAGTATTTT.

This chain uses TRBV5-4 with TRBJ1-2; 10 bases fit TRBD1. This CDR3 region has 15 residues. V lost 0 bases, J lost 7 bases, and 6 bases stayed unmatched. Germline V gives CDR1 SGHNT, CDR2 YYREEE (reference sequence). The CDR3 DNA reads as TGTGCCAGCAGCTTGGAGCTGGGACAGGGGTTTGGCTACACCTTC. Protein: CASSLELGQGFGYTF.

The V gene is TRBV7-9, the J gene TRBJ2-1; a weak D match, TRBD1 (6 bases). Germline CDR1 is SEHNR and CDR2 is FQNEAQ (reference sequence). The CDR3 length is 14 residues. Trimming removed 5 bases at V and 3 bases at J, with 11 bases between. As DNA, the CDR3 is TGTGCCAGCAGCCTAATGGACAGCTACAATGAGCAGTTCTTC. Its protein is CASSLMDSYNEQFF.

The chain joins TRBV10-2 to TRBJ2-5; perhaps TRBD1 as D (6 bases). The CDR3 spans 15 residues. The germline V gene has CDR1 WSHSY and CDR2 SAAADI. Trimming left V 4 bases short and J 2 bases short, with 14 bases between. CDR3 bases: TGCGCCAGCAGTGCTACCTGGCAGGGGCAAGAGACCCAGTACTTC. It codes for CASSATWQGQETQYF.

The chain combines TRBV7-6 with TRBJ2-1, with TRBD2 matching 8 bases. This CDR3 has 18 amino acids. J was trimmed by 2 bases and V by 1 base; bases with no gene match: 10. Germline CDR1 reads SGHVS; CDR2 reads FNYEAQ. The CDR3 sequence is CASSLGLAGRPPYNEQFF. CDR3 DNA sequence: TGTGCCAGCAGCTTAGGGTTAGCGGGGAGACCGCCCTACAATGAGCAGTTCTTC.

The rearrangement links TRBV10-3 to TRBJ2-7, with D maybe TRBD1 (5 bases). From germline, CDR1 is ENHRY and CDR2 SYGVKD. V gave up 10 bases and J gave up 5 bases, with 12 bases separating them. The CDR3 length is 11 residues. The CDR3 nucleotides are TGTGCCACCCAGGGTTTAAACGAGCAGTACTTC. This codes for CATQGLNEQYF.

The gene calls are TRBV28 and TRBJ1-2; no clear D gene. This CDR3 is built from 14 residues. Germline values: CDR1 MDHEN, CDR2 SYDVKM. Trimming took 7 bases from V and 3 from J, leaving 15 bases between them. The CDR3 DNA follows: TGTGCCAGCACCCTAAATCAGGACTACTATGGCTACACCTTC. Its translation is CASTLNQDYYGYTF.

The V gene is TRBV11-2, the J gene TRBJ2-7, with D maybe TRBD2 (6 bases). Trimming removed 5 bases at V and 5 bases at J, with 19 bases between. CDR1 and CDR2 from the germline V gene are SGHAT and FQNNGV. The CDR3 consists of 15 residues. The CDR3: CASSTGLPFVHEQYF. Here the CDR3 DNA reads TGTGCCAGCAGCACGGGACTGCCTTTTGTCCACGAGCAGTACTTC.

The chain carries TRBV28 and TRBJ1-1; 7 nucleotides line up with TRBD1. Germline V gene data show CDR1 as MDHEN and CDR2 as SYDVKM. CDR3 length equals 12 residues. J was trimmed by 7 bases and V by 8 bases; bases with no gene match: 7. In DNA form, the CDR3 reads TGTGCCAGCGCCTTAGGACAGGTTGAAGCTTTCTTT. The encoded protein is CASALGQVEAFF.

The chain carries TRBV2 and TRBJ2-5; 11 bases align to TRBD2. CDR3 length equals 15 residues. The ends lost 1 base at V and 2 bases at J; junction bases unmatched: 0. Germline V lookup: CDR1 SNHLY, CDR2 FYNNEI. CDR3 in DNA: TGTGCCAGCAGTGAAGGACTAGCGGGGCAAGAGACCCAGTACTTC. It encodes CASSEGLAGQETQYF. Using reference TRBV2 and TRBJ2-5 for the parts outside the CDR3, the full variable domain is EPEVTQTPSHQVTQMGQEVILRCVPISNHLYFYWYRQILGQKVEFLVSFYNNEISEKSEIFDDQFSVERPDGSNFTLKIRSTKLEDSAMYFCASSEGLAGQETQYFGPGTRLLVL.

The genes are TRBV9 and TRBJ2-7, with TRBD1 matching 7 bases. The CDR3 is 14 amino acids. Germline loops: CDR1 SGDLS, CDR2 YYNGEE. With V trimmed by 4 bases and J by 7 bases, 11 bases remained unmatched. The CDR3 region is CASSTRPTGFEQYF. Written as DNA, the CDR3 is TGTGCCAGCAGCACCCGACCGACAGGGTTTGAGCAGTACTTC.

This sequence joins TRBV19 and TRBJ1-1; unclear D gene. The CDR3 extends over 13 amino acids. V was cut by 2 bases and J by 2 bases, with 6 bases left in between. The germline V gene has CDR1 LNHDA and CDR2 SQIVND (reference sequence). The chain's CDR3 is CASSIQYNTEAFF. CDR3 sequence (DNA): TGTGCCAGTAGTATACAGTACAACACTGAAGCTTTCTTT.

This chain links TRBV7-9 with TRBJ1-5, with D possibly matching TRBD1 (6 bases). Looked up from germline, CDR1 is SEHNR and CDR2 is FQNEAQ (reference sequence). The V end lost 5 bases, the J end lost 6 bases, and 11 bases lay between the germline ends. The CDR3 is 13 amino acids. The CDR3 DNA reads TGTGCCAGCAGCCCTGGGGGCCCTCAGCCCCAGCATTTT. Amino acid sequence: CASSPGGPQPQHF.

The V gene is TRBV5-1, the J gene TRBJ1-2, with 7 bases aligning to TRBD1. Looked up from germline, CDR1 is SGHRS and CDR2 is YFSETQ. This CDR3 has 20 amino acids. V lost 3 bases to trimming and J lost 1 base; unmatched junction nucleotides: 21. As DNA, the CDR3 is TGCGCCAGCAGCTCACCCCAAGACAGGGCCTACGACCCTTTTAACTATGGCTACACCTTC. Residues: CASSSPQDRAYDPFNYGYTF.

The chain carries TRBV5-4 and TRBJ2-5; D is ambiguous. Trimming removed 1 base from V and 0 bases from J, with 4 bases in between. This CDR3 is built from 13 residues. From germline, CDR1 is SGHNT and CDR2 YYREEE (reference sequence). The CDR3 DNA reads TGTGCCAGCAGCTTGCACAACCAAGAGACCCAGTACTTC. This translates into CASSLHNQETQYF.

This clone occurred once. This rearrangement joins TRBV29-1 to TRBJ1-1; D is ambiguous. V was cut by 0 bases and J by 6 bases, with 14 bases left in between. The CDR3 is 14 amino acids. Germline CDR1 and CDR2: SQVTM and ANQGSEA. CDR3 in amino acids: CSVEDRQTRPEAFF. The DNA of the CDR3 is TGCAGCGTTGAAGATAGGCAGACAAGGCCTGAAGCTTTCTTT. The whole variable domain, filled in from reference TRBV29-1 and TRBJ1-1, reads SAVISQKPSRDICQRGTSLTIQCQVDSQVTMMFWYRQQPGQSLTLIATANQGSEATYESGFVIDKFPISRPNLTFSTLTVSNMSPEDSSIYLCSVEDRQTRPEAFFGQGTRLTVV.

The CDR3 DNA reads as TGTGCCAGCTCACCATCACAAACCCAAGAGACCCAGTACTTC. Its protein product is CASSPSQTQETQYF. The rearrangement links TRBV18 to TRBJ2-5, with no clear D. CDR1 and CDR2 (germline): KGHSH, LQKENI. Trimming removed 2 bases at V and 1 base at J, with 8 bases between. CDR3 length equals 14 residues.

V usage is TRBV21-1 and J usage is TRBJ2-3; TRBD1 is the table's D call, not checked against the DNA. TRBV21-1 is given as a pseudogene. There are 12 residues in the CDR3. CDR3: CASPRGSVNWYF. The CDR3 bases are TGTGCCAGCCCAAGGGGAAGCGTCAACTGGTATTTT.